These T cell receptor beta chains were read from a single sample in a study of shared clonotypes between healthy human individuals. The table came from immunoSEQ multiplex PCR; TCRdb's copy has only in-frame clones and leaves some out. Of about 2 million clones listed, approximately 94% were seen once; the top ten hold about 1.1%. The specimen sequenced was naive CD8+ T cells sorted from blood. These receptors all stem from a man aged 18 to 29 in good health. Both conserved end residues are part of each CDR3. Fields, in order: J gene, V gene, CDR3 protein.

J: TRBJ1-5; V: TRBV28; CDR3: CASQTGVSLVSNQPQHF
J: TRBJ2-7; V: TRBV19; CDR3: CASSIALFHGLPRRRQYF
J: TRBJ2-7; V: TRBV27; CDR3: CASSITSGYEQYF
J: TRBJ1-1; V: TRBV10-1; CDR3: CASSESQGEAFF
J: TRBJ1-1; V: TRBV5-4; CDR3: CASSFSANTEAFF
J: TRBJ1-5; V: TRBV4-1; CDR3: CASSNRDRDNQPQHF
J: TRBJ1-2; V: TRBV7-9; CDR3: CASSPQGGGYTF
J: TRBJ2-7; V: TRBV6-1; CDR3: CASSEAPQRAVYEQYF
J: TRBJ2-5; V: TRBV19; CDR3: CASSPATGSPETQYF
J: TRBJ2-7; V: TRBV11-3; CDR3: CASSPGGESSYEQYF
J: TRBJ1-6; V: TRBV27; CDR3: CASSSGPSFTLHF
J: TRBJ1-2; V: TRBV29-1; CDR3: CSGDSFGGYTF
J: TRBJ1-5; V: TRBV23-1; CDR3: CASSQSRWGRQPQHF
J: NA; V: TRBV2; CDR3: CASTPTRSSYEQYF
J: TRBJ1-1; V: TRBV30; CDR3: CAWGTGSGTEAFF
J: TRBJ2-3; V: TRBV6-6; CDR3: CASSYTGTGFMDTQYF
J: TRBJ2-5; V: TRBV7-9; CDR3: CASSWGGETQYF
J: TRBJ2-3; V: TRBV29-1; CDR3: CSVEGDTASTDTQYF
J: TRBJ1-2; V: TRBV28; CDR3: CASRGRINYGYTF
J: TRBJ1-2; V: TRBV29-1; CDR3: CSVGPINYGYTF
J: TRBJ2-7; V: TRBV4-1; CDR3: CASSQDWVGLAGVLDEQYF
J: TRBJ2-7; V: TRBV15; CDR3: CATSSGTGPDEQYF
J: TRBJ1-2; V: TRBV21-1; CDR3: CASSKGWYYGYTF
J: TRBJ1-6; V: TRBV27; CDR3: CASSTGQGAISPLHF
J: TRBJ2-1; V: TRBV30; CDR3: CAWSPRGVEQFF
J: TRBJ1-2; V: TRBV29-1; CDR3: CSDRTGFNYGYTF
J: TRBJ1-5; V: TRBV6-6; CDR3: CASSYFSGEEHF
J: TRBJ2-7; V: TRBV13; CDR3: CASSPRGQGSYEQYF
J: TRBJ2-7; V: TRBV28; CDR3: CASSPGQPVSRPYEQYF